The entry that follows covers one TCR beta chain sequence. The data originate from a study of T cell changes during pregnancy in multiple sclerosis. Only in-frame clones appear in the TCRdb table, and some are missing; sequencing was by immunoSEQ multiplex PCR. The sample includes 70,000 to 95,000 clones, roughly 93% of them seen just once. Germline V gene lookup returns CDR1 SGHNT and CDR2 YYREEE (reference sequence). J lost 1 base, V lost 7 bases, and 6 bases had no gene match. This CDR3 spans 15 amino acids. V and J are TRBV5-4 and TRBJ2-2, with TRBD1 identical over 8 bases. This receptor was identified in a female donor in good health, enrolled as a control in a pregnancy study. This sample comprised peripheral blood, obtained in the second trimester of pregnancy. CDR3 in amino acids: CASSPTGENTGELFF. The CDR3 DNA reads TGTGCCAGCTCGCCGACAGGGGAGAACACCGGGGAGCTGTTTTTT. Supplemented by reference TRBV5-4 and TRBJ2-2, the full variable domain reads ETGVTQSPTHLIKTRGQQVTLRCSSQSGHNTVSWYQQALGQGPQFIFQYYREEENGRGNFPPRFSGLQFPNYSSELNVNALELDDSALYLCASSPTGENTGELFFGEGSRLTVL.